A selection of T cell receptor beta chains follows, all from one sample in a study of blood T cell repertoires in COVID-19. TCRdb's table, derived via immunoSEQ multiplex PCR, lists solely in-frame clones and lacks some. This sample carries some 160,000 clones, roughly 80% of them seen once, and the ten largest clones take over 7%. Sequenced: peripheral blood. These receptors were obtained from a man aged 45-65 years with active or convalescent COVID-19. CDR3s include the opening cysteine and the closing phenylalanine or tryptophan. D genes are given only for firm matches. Size is omitted from some rows. Given values are once, few, many or a class for expanded clones.

TRBV6-5,.,TRBJ1-2,TRBD1,CASTPPGDRGYGYTF,TGTGCCAGCACTCCTCCTGGGGACAGGGGGTATGGCTACACCTTC
TRBV30,.,TRBJ2-7,.,CAWSIQRSSYEQYF,TGTGCCTGGAGTATACAAAGGAGCTCCTACGAGCAGTACTTC
TRBV19,.,TRBJ2-3,.,CARSRTDTDTQYF,TGTGCCAGGAGTCGGACAGACACAGATACGCAGTATTTT
TRBV30,.,TRBJ1-1,.,CAWSAQLADTEAFF,TGTGCCTGGAGTGCACAACTCGCGGACACTGAAGCTTTCTTT
TRBV14,.,TRBJ2-3,.,CASSQETRNSGTDTQYF,TGTGCCAGCAGCCAAGAGACTAGAAATAGTGGCACAGATACGCAGTATTTT
TRBV9,few,TRBJ2-5,.,CASSQTDFPQETQYF,TGTGCCAGCAGCCAGACGGACTTCCCCCAAGAGACCCAGTACTTC
TRBV7-3,.,TRBJ1-2,.,CASSLGHNYGYTF,TGTGCCAGCAGCCTGGGACATAACTATGGCTACACCTTC
TRBV3-1/TRBV3-2,.,TRBJ2-5,TRBD2,CASSQFSSGTPETQYF,TGTGCCAGCAGCCAATTCTCTAGCGGGACACCAGAGACCCAGTACTTC
TRBV5-1,once,TRBJ2-7,.,CASTKGYEQYF,TGCGCCAGCACTAAGGGGTACGAGCAGTACTTC
TRBV30,.,TRBJ1-5,.,CAWNRGVADQPQHF,TGTGCCTGGAACCGGGGGGTGGCAGATCAGCCCCAGCATTTT
TRBV12-3/TRBV12-4,.,TRBJ2-7,.,CASTPRKGYEQYF,TGTGCCAGCACCCCTAGGAAAGGCTACGAGCAGTACTTC
TRBV30,once,TRBJ1-5,.,CAWSSEAGQPQHF,TGTGCCTGGAGTAGTGAGGCTGGTCAGCCCCAGCATTTT
TRBV7-3,.,TRBJ2-1,.,CASRSGLGDVEQFF,TGTGCCAGCAGGAGTGGGCTAGGGGATGTTGAGCAGTTCTTC
TRBV5-8,.,TRBJ1-3,.,CASSFTSGARNTIYF,TGTGCCAGCAGCTTCACGTCAGGGGCCAGAAACACCATATATTTT
TRBV7-6,.,TRBJ2-3,TRBD1,CASSLVGQGYLTDTQYF,TGTGCCAGCAGCTTAGTGGGACAGGGGTACCTCACAGATACGCAGTATTTT
TRBV3-1/TRBV3-2,.,TRBJ1-4,TRBD1,CASSQTGAEKLFF,TGTGCCAGCAGCCAGACAGGGGCTGAAAAACTGTTTTTT
TRBV29-1,.,TRBJ1-6,TRBD1,CSVGDRGNSPLHF,TGCAGCGTTGGGGACAGGGGTAATTCACCCCTCCACTTT
TRBV5-1,.,TRBJ2-7,.,CASSPTRVSYEQYF,TGCGCCAGCAGCCCGACTCGCGTCTCCTACGAGCAGTACTTC
TRBV18,.,TRBJ2-2,TRBD1,CASSPGTVPPGELFF,TGTGCCAGCTCACCAGGGACAGTACCTCCCGGGGAGCTGTTTTTT
TRBV28,.,TRBJ2-7,TRBD1,CASSLWGTGSYEQYF,TGTGCCAGCAGTTTATGGGGGACAGGATCCTACGAGCAGTACTTC
TRBV5-1,few,TRBJ2-2,.,CASSLTAYTGELFF,TGCGCCAGCAGCTTAACAGCCTACACCGGGGAGCTGTTTTTT
TRBV29-1,few,TRBJ1-4,.,CSVELQGGQEKLFF,TGCAGCGTTGAATTACAGGGTGGACAGGAAAAACTGTTTTTT